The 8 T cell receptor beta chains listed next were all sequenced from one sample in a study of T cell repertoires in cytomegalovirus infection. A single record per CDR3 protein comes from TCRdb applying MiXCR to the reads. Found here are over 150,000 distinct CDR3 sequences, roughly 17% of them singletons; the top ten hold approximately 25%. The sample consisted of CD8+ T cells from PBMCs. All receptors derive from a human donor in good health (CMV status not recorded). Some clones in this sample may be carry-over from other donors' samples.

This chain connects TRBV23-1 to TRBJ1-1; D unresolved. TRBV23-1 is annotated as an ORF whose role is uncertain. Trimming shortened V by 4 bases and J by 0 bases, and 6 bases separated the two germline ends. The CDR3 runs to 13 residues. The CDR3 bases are TGCGCCAGCAGTCGGAGGGTGAACACTGAAGCTTTCTTT. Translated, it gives CASSRRVNTEAFF.

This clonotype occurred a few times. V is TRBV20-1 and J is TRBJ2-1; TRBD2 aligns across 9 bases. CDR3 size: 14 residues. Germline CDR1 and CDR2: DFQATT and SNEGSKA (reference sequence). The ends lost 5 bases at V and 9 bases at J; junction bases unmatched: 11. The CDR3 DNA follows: TGCAGTGCTTCGGGACTAGCTGAAACCGGTGAGCAGTTCTTC. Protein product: CSASGLAETGEQFF.

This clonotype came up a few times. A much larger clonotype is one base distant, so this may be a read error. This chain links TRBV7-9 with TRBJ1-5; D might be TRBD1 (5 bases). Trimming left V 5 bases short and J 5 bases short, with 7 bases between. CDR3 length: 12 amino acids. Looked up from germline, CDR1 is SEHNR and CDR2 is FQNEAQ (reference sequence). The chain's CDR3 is CASSIGDQPQHF. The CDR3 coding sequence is TGTGCCAGCAGCATAGGGGATCAGCCCCAGCATTTT. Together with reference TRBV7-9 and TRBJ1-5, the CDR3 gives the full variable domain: DTGVSQNPRHKITKRGQNVTFRCDPISEHNRLYWYRQTLGQGPEFLTYFQNEAQLEKSRLLSDRFSAERPKGSFSTLEIQRTEQGDSAMYLCASSIGDQPQHFGDGTRLSIL.

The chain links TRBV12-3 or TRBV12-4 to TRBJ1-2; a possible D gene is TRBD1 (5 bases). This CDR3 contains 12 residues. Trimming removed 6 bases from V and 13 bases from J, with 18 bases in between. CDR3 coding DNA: TGTGCCAGCAGCCCTGGGACGGTTGTCGGCACCTTC. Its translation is CASSPGTVVGTF.

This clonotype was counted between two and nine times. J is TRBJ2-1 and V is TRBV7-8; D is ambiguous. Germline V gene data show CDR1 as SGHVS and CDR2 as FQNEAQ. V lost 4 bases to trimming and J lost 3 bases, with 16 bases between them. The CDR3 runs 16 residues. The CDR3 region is CASSWARDMSYNEQFF. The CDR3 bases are TGTGCCAGCAGCTGGGCGAGAGATATGAGCTACAATGAGCAGTTCTTC.

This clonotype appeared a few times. This chain's CDR3 is CASSFGGVLGYTF. In DNA, the CDR3 is TGTGCCAGCAGTTTCGGAGGAGTCCTGGGCTACACCTTC. The chain links TRBV27 to TRBJ1-2; D gene unclear. The CDR3 contains 13 residues. V shed 3 bases and J shed 8 bases, with 13 bases lying between them. Germline V gives CDR1 MNHEY, CDR2 SMNVEV (reference sequence).

The CDR3 region is CASSLEIAPKKETQYF. The CDR3 DNA follows: TGTGCCAGCAGCTTAGAAATAGCGCCCAAGAAAGAGACCCAGTACTTC. The chain joins TRBV7-6 to TRBJ2-5, with D possibly matching TRBD2 (5 bases). The CDR3 is made up of 16 amino acids. Per germline, CDR1 SGHVS and CDR2 FNYEAQ. Trimming removed 1 base from V and 3 bases from J, with 15 bases in between.

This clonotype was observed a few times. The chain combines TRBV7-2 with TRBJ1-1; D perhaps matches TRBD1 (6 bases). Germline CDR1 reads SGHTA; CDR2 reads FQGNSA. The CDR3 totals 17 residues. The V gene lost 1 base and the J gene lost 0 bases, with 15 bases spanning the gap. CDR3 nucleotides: TGTGCCAGCAGCTTAGTTGGTGCAGGGGAACTGAACACTGAAGCTTTCTTT. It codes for CASSLVGAGELNTEAFF.